Following are 9 T cell receptor beta chains from one sample sequenced in a study of cytomegalovirus exposure and HLA in healthy donors. Both 60 Vbeta primers and 13 Jbeta primers went into the PCR. Produced via immunoSEQ multiplex PCR; TCRdb's table is partial and in-frame only. The sample totals tens of thousands of clones. The sequenced material came from PBMCs. Receptors originate from a woman aged 35 to 49 in good health and CMV-seronegative.

This chain joins TRBV11-2 and TRBJ2-7; the D gene is possibly TRBD2 (7 bases). V was pared by 1 base and J by 2 bases, with 15 bases between. The germline CDR1 and CDR2 sequences are SGHAT and FQNNGV. The CDR3 has 16 amino acids. Here the CDR3 DNA reads TGTGCCAGCAGCTTAGGTCGGGGGAGGGGGACCTACGAGCAGTACTTC. Amino acids: CASSLGRGRGTYEQYF.

This chain links TRBV7-3 with TRBJ2-3, with 8 nucleotides matching TRBD2. Germline assignment: CDR1 SGHTA and CDR2 FQGTGA. CDR3 length: 15 residues. V gave up 2 bases and J gave up 3 bases; unmatched junction bases: 4. As DNA, the CDR3 is TGTGCCAGCAGCTTAGGGGGCGGGAGGACAGATACGCAGTATTTT. Translating gives CASSLGGGRTDTQYF.

V usage is TRBV29-1 and J usage is TRBJ2-7, with a possible D match to TRBD2 (5 bases). The CDR3 runs to 12 residues. CDR1 and CDR2 (germline): SQVTM, ANQGSEA. V lost 7 bases, J lost 7 bases, and 17 bases lay in between. The CDR3 sequence is CSGGIGSGEQYF. The DNA of the CDR3 is TGCAGCGGAGGGATTGGGTCGGGTGAGCAGTACTTC.

The V call is TRBV7-2, the J call TRBJ1-5; 8 nucleotides line up with TRBD1. The CDR3 loop spans 17 amino acids. Per the germline V gene, CDR1 is SGHTA and CDR2 is FQGNSA. J lost 0 bases, V lost 5 bases, and 9 bases had no gene match. The CDR3 sequence: CASSKYRGSVSNQPQHF. CDR3 nucleotides: TGTGCCAGCAGCAAATACAGGGGGTCGGTTAGCAATCAGCCCCAGCATTTT.

The V and J genes are TRBV27 and TRBJ1-1; 9 bases align to TRBD1. Germline CDR1 MNHEY, CDR2 SMNVEV (reference sequence). This CDR3 is built from 15 residues. The ends lost 5 bases at V and 4 bases at J; junction bases unmatched: 8. CDR3 DNA: TGTGCCAGCAGTCCTGGGACAGGGTTAACCACTGAAGCTTTCTTT. Translation gives CASSPGTGLTTEAFF.

This sequence joins TRBV7-3 and TRBJ2-1, with 8 bases fitting TRBD2. V was pared by 4 bases and J by 7 bases, with 15 bases of the junction left unmatched. This CDR3 has 17 amino acids. The germline CDR1 and CDR2 sequences are SGHTA and FQGTGA. For the CDR3, the DNA is TGTGCCAGCAGCTCGCTCGGGGGGGCCAGGGTTGGGAATGAGCAGTTCTTC. Residues: CASSSLGGARVGNEQFF.

This chain links TRBV7-2 with TRBJ2-7, with 7 bases matching TRBD1. Unmatched junction bases numbered 3, after V lost 4 bases and J lost 0 bases. Germline V lookup: CDR1 SGHTA, CDR2 FQGNSA. The CDR3 is 14 residues long. The CDR3 nucleotides are TGTGCCAGCAGCTGGGACAGTAGCTCCTACGAGCAGTACTTC. Amino acids: CASSWDSSSYEQYF.

V usage is TRBV2 and J usage is TRBJ1-1; no clear D. The CDR3 extends over 15 amino acids. Germline-derived CDR1 and CDR2 are SNHLY and FYNNEI. With 6 bases removed from V and 0 bases from J, the gap between germline ends came to 14 bases. The CDR3 is CASSGEELMNTEAFF. Written as DNA, the CDR3 is TGTGCCAGCAGCGGAGAGGAGCTCATGAACACTGAAGCTTTCTTT.

The chain uses TRBV4-2 and TRBJ2-3; 9 bases agree with TRBD2. There are 18 residues in the CDR3. Trimming took 1 base from V and 2 from J; bases not matched to a gene: 10. Germline CDR1 and CDR2: LGHNA and YNFKEQ. The DNA for the CDR3 is TGTGCCAGCAGCCAAGGTCCGGGGCTAGCGGGATCCACAGATACGCAGTATTTT. Translation gives CASSQGPGLAGSTDTQYF.